Below, 23 T cell receptor beta chains from the same sample are listed, as sequenced in a study of blood T cell repertoires in COVID-19. The repertoire was sequenced with immunoSEQ multiplex PCR; TCRdb's copy has only in-frame clones and lacks some. The sample shows roughly 350,000 clones, around 89% of them seen only once. Material for sequencing was peripheral blood. The receptors were gathered from a woman aged 50 to 65 with active or convalescent COVID-19.

The chain recombines TRBV4-3 with TRBJ2-2; D gene ambiguous. Germline V CDR1 and CDR2: LGHNA, YSLEER. Trimming took off 6 bases at V and 10 bases at J, with 21 bases between the two ends. The CDR3 consists of 15 residues. The CDR3 DNA reads as TGCGCCAGCAGAGGCGAGGCTACGTTACGTGAGGAGCTGTTTTTT. It is translated as CASRGEATLREELFF.

The chain joins TRBV7-2 to TRBJ1-6, with a possible D match to TRBD1 (6 bases). This CDR3 has 17 residues. V shed 5 bases and J shed 1 base, with 15 bases lying between them. Per germline, CDR1 SGHTA and CDR2 FQGNSA. CDR3 DNA: TGTGCCAGCAGCGACACAGGGATAGCTTCCTATAATTCACCCCTCCACTTT. This gives the protein CASSDTGIASYNSPLHF.

The chain combines TRBV6-5 with TRBJ2-2, with no clear D. Between the trimmed V and J ends, which lost 2 bases and 1 base, there was a span of 5 bases. Germline assignment: CDR1 MNHEY and CDR2 SVGAGI. CDR3 length equals 14 residues. The CDR3 DNA reads TGTGCCAGCAGTTACGGGCTGAACACCGGGGAGCTGTTTTTT. Translated, it gives CASSYGLNTGELFF.

The genes are TRBV9 and TRBJ2-5; D might be TRBD2 (5 bases). Germline V lookup: CDR1 SGDLS, CDR2 YYNGEE. Trimming took 2 bases from V and 3 from J, leaving 11 bases between them. The CDR3 totals 14 residues. The CDR3 sequence: CASSVGAVEETQYF. The CDR3 DNA follows: TGTGCCAGCAGCGTTGGAGCGGTGGAAGAGACCCAGTACTTC.

This chain links TRBV2 with TRBJ1-1; maybe TRBD1 (5 bases). The CDR3 extends over 15 amino acids. V gave up 4 bases and J gave up 1 base, with 13 bases separating them. From germline, CDR1 is SNHLY and CDR2 FYNNEI. The CDR3 is CASSVDRPPNTEAFF. Here the CDR3 DNA reads TGTGCCAGCAGTGTTGACAGACCCCCGAACACTGAAGCTTTCTTT.

The rearrangement joins TRBV7-2 to TRBJ1-2; TRBD1 agrees at 12 bases. The junction had 4 bases not matched to a gene; V was cut back by 2 bases and J by 6 bases. The germline V gene has CDR1 SGHTA and CDR2 FQGNSA. The CDR3 spans 15 residues. The CDR3 sequence: CASSLTGDRGHGYTF. The CDR3 region has the DNA TGTGCCAGCAGCTTAACTGGGGACAGGGGGCATGGCTACACCTTC.

The chain links TRBV6-1 to TRBJ2-3; possible D gene TRBD1, 6 bases. This CDR3 is 17 amino acids long. Trimming took 4 bases from V and 1 from J, leaving 18 bases between them. From germline, CDR1 is MNHNS and CDR2 SASEGT. CDR3 in amino acids: CASSGPGTRLGTDTQYF. The CDR3 DNA is TGTGCCAGCAGTGGCCCCGGGACAAGGCTAGGCACAGATACGCAGTATTTT.

This sequence joins TRBV28 and TRBJ2-7, with TRBD2 identical over 8 bases. V was pared by 4 bases and J by 2 bases, with 10 bases of the junction left unmatched. Germline lookup yields CDR1 MDHEN and CDR2 SYDVKM. This CDR3 comprises 16 residues. This chain's CDR3 is CASSSEAGGRTYEQYF. DNA of the CDR3: TGTGCCAGCAGTTCCGAGGCGGGGGGCAGAACCTACGAGCAGTACTTC. Full variable domain (outside the CDR3, taken from reference TRBV28 and TRBJ2-7): DVKVTQSSRYLVKRTGEKVFLECVQDMDHENMFWYRQDPGLGLRLIYFSYDVKMKEKGDIPEGYSVSREKKERFSLILESASTNQTSMYLCASSSEAGGRTYEQYFGPGTRLTVT.

This rearrangement joins TRBV2 to TRBJ1-5; D may be TRBD1 (6 bases). The V end lost 3 bases, the J end lost 3 bases, and 12 bases lay between the germline ends. Germline CDR1 is SNHLY and CDR2 is FYNNEI. This CDR3 spans 15 amino acids. CDR3 nucleotides: TGTGCCAGCAGTGACGGGACATCCTACAATCAGCCCCAGCATTTT. Its protein product is CASSDGTSYNQPQHF.

The rearrangement uses TRBV15 and TRBJ1-6, with D maybe TRBD1 (5 bases). CDR1 is LNHNV, CDR2 YYDKDF, per germline (reference sequence). Trimming took 6 bases from V and 7 from J, leaving 16 bases between them. This CDR3 comprises 15 residues. The CDR3 protein is CATRPDTAGNSPLHF. The CDR3 DNA follows: TGTGCCACCAGGCCAGATACGGCAGGGAATTCACCCCTCCACTTT.

In DNA, the CDR3 is TGTGCCAGCACCCAAGGACTTTGGACAGATCGAAGGAGCTACACCTTC. This translates into CASTQGLWTDRRSYTF. The chain recombines TRBV28 with TRBJ1-2; D perhaps matches TRBD1 (6 bases). The V gene's germline CDR1 is MDHEN and CDR2 SYDVKM. Trimming removed 7 bases from V and 9 bases from J, with 27 bases in between. This CDR3 spans 16 amino acids.

The chain has TRBV28 and TRBJ2-1; the D gene is possibly TRBD2 (6 bases). Between the trimmed V and J ends, which lost 6 bases and 6 bases, there was a span of 18 bases. The length of the CDR3 is 15 residues. The germline V gene has CDR1 MDHEN and CDR2 SYDVKM. The CDR3 nucleotides read TGTGCCAGCAGCGATTTGGTCCTGGGGGGCAATGAGCAGTTCTTC. It yields the protein CASSDLVLGGNEQFF.

The rearrangement joins TRBV4-2 to TRBJ2-2, with D tentatively TRBD1 (5 bases). Per the germline V gene, CDR1 is LGHNA and CDR2 is YNFKEQ. This CDR3 has 14 residues. V was clipped by 0 bases and J by 4 bases, with 6 bases between them. CDR3 nucleotides: TGTGCCAGCAGCCAAGAAAGGGGCACCGGGGAGCTGTTTTTT. It translates to CASSQERGTGELFF.

The rearrangement joins TRBV11-2 to TRBJ2-1, with TRBD2 matching 7 bases. Germline CDR1 and CDR2: SGHAT and FQNNGV. The V segment lost 1 base and the J segment 1 base; nucleotides outside the gene matches: 4. This CDR3 comprises 16 residues. The DNA of the CDR3 is TGTGCCAGCAGCTTAGTAGGGACTAAATCCTACAATGAGCAGTTCTTC. As protein: CASSLVGTKSYNEQFF.

The gene calls are TRBV12-3 or TRBV12-4 and TRBJ2-2; unclear D gene. Trimming stripped 7 bases from V and 6 bases from J, with 9 bases between. The CDR3 extends over 12 amino acids. This CDR3 is CASTGASGELFF. In DNA, the CDR3 is TGTGCCAGCACTGGAGCGTCCGGGGAGCTGTTTTTT.

This clone appeared a single time. The rearrangement uses TRBV2 and TRBJ2-1; D perhaps matches TRBD2 (5 bases). Germline CDR1 reads SNHLY; CDR2 reads FYNNEI. CDR3 length: 14 residues. V lost 4 bases, J lost 9 bases, and 16 bases lay in between. CDR3 protein: CASSVLALATEQFF. The DNA of the CDR3 is TGTGCCAGCAGTGTCTTAGCGCTGGCTACTGAGCAGTTCTTC.

The CDR3 spells CASSQILAGENEKLFF. Here the CDR3 DNA reads TGTGCCAGCAGCCAAATTTTGGCAGGGGAAAATGAAAAACTGTTTTTT. The chain recombines TRBV4-2 with TRBJ1-4; TRBD1 might be the D (6 bases). The germline gives CDR1 LGHNA, CDR2 YNFKEQ. V was shortened by 2 bases and J by 5 bases, with 15 bases between the two germline ends. CDR3 length: 16 residues.

The chain links TRBV10-3 to TRBJ2-7, with D possibly TRBD1 on 6 matching bases. The CDR3 extends over 15 amino acids. Trimming took 2 bases from V and 3 from J, leaving 14 bases between them. The germline gives CDR1 ENHRY, CDR2 SYGVKD. CDR3 in DNA: TGTGCCATCAGTGAGGGCGACAGGTCCCGCTACGAGCAGTACTTC. Translating it yields CAISEGDRSRYEQYF.

CDR3 coding DNA: TGTGCCAGCAGCCATGGCCGGGCAGGGCCAACCTTCGGCTACACCTTC. Residues: CASSHGRAGPTFGYTF. The chain has TRBV5-6 and TRBJ1-2; the D gene is possibly TRBD1 (5 bases). Trimming took 4 bases from V and 8 from J, leaving 24 bases between them. Germline lookup yields CDR1 SGHDT and CDR2 YYEEEE. The CDR3 loop spans 16 amino acids.

The chain couples TRBV24-1 to TRBJ2-3; 11 bases align to TRBD1. Germline V gene sequence: CDR1 KGHDR, CDR2 SFDVKD. V lost 2 bases to trimming and J lost 8 bases; unmatched junction nucleotides: 8. The CDR3 runs 16 residues. CDR3 coding DNA: TGTGCCACCAGTGATTCGGACAGGGGGCAGGGGGCTACGCAGTATTTT. Encoded protein: CATSDSDRGQGATQYF.

The gene calls are TRBV7-3 and TRBJ2-2; D gene uncertain. Trimming left V 2 bases short and J 2 bases short, with 6 bases between. Germline CDR1 reads SGHTA; CDR2 reads FQGTGA. This CDR3 spans 14 amino acids. The CDR3 DNA follows: TGTGCCAGCAGCTTAGAGTACAACACCGGGGAGCTGTTTTTT. Protein product: CASSLEYNTGELFF.

J is TRBJ2-7 and V is TRBV5-1; unclear D gene. CDR3 length: 11 amino acids. V shed 4 bases and J shed 2 bases, with 4 bases lying between them. From germline, CDR1 is SGHRS and CDR2 YFSETQ. The CDR3 DNA is TGCGCCAGCAGCCGGGCCTACGAGCAGTACTTC. This codes for CASSRAYEQYF.

This chain connects TRBV2 to TRBJ2-7; TRBD1 matches 9 bases. The CDR3 loop spans 15 amino acids. CDR1 and CDR2 from the germline V gene are SNHLY and FYNNEI. J was trimmed by 2 bases and V by 6 bases; bases with no gene match: 8. CDR3 nucleotide sequence: TGTGCCAGCAGCTCCGCCGGGACAGGGACCTACGAGCAGTACTTC. This translates into CASSSAGTGTYEQYF.